This T cell receptor beta chain derives from a study of T cell changes during pregnancy in multiple sclerosis. CDR1 is SNHLY, CDR2 FYNNEI, per germline. V was pared by 6 bases and J by 2 bases, with 14 bases between. The CDR3 is 14 amino acids. The table came from immunoSEQ multiplex PCR; TCRdb's copy has only in-frame clones and leaves some out. The sample includes 100,000 or so clones, 92% seen only once; the top ten take less than 2%. V is TRBV2 and J is TRBJ2-7; the D gene is possibly TRBD1 (6 bases). This specimen consisted of peripheral blood, obtained after pregnancy. The clonotype comes from a female donor with multiple sclerosis, enrolled in a pregnancy study. CDR3 in DNA: TGTGCCAGCAGGTTTGGGACACAAACCTACGAGCAGTACTTC. It encodes CASRFGTQTYEQYF.